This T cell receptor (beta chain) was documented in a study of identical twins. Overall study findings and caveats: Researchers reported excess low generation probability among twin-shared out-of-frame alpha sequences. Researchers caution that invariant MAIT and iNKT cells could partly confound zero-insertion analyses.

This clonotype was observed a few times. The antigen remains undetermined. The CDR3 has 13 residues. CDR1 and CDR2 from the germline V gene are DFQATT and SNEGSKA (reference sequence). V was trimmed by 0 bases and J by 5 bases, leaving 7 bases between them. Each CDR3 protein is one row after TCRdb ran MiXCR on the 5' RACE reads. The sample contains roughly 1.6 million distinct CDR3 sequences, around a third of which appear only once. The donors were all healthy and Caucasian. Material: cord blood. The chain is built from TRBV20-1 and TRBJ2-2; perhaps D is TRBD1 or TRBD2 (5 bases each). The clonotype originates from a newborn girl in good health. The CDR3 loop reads CSARDGGTGELFF. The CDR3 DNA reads TGCAGTGCTAGAGATGGGGGAACCGGGGAGCTGTTTTTT.